One sample yielded the 12 T cell receptor beta chains listed below, sequenced in a study of T cell repertoires in cytomegalovirus infection (dated by TCRdb to about 2019). TCRdb lists the instrument as Illumina HiSeq 1500. Starting from the raw public reads, TCRdb applied fastp trimming at Q25, assembled clones with MiXCR and retained in-frame beta chains. Rows with one shared CDR3 protein collapse into an entry with the most common genes and DNA. The sample data list 150,000 or so distinct CDR3 sequences, and roughly 6% of these were observed just once. The ten largest clones take up roughly 18% of the sample. Sequencing was performed on PBMCs. The receptor set was obtained from a human donor in good health (CMV status not recorded). Some clones in this sample may be carry-over from other donors' samples.

In this sample, this clonotype turned up many times. This chain's CDR3 is CASGEDRNTEAFF. CDR3 coding DNA: TGTGCCAGCGGAGAAGACAGGAACACTGAAGCTTTCTTT. The J gene is TRBJ1-1, the V gene TRBV28, with a weak D call TRBD1 (5 bases). The CDR3 loop spans 13 amino acids. CDR1 and CDR2 (germline): MDHEN, SYDVKM. Trimming cost V 8 bases and J 1 base, with 11 bases left between them.

This clonotype has a count of ten or more. The chain has TRBV7-9 and TRBJ1-1; possibly TRBD1 for D (5 bases). Trimming pared 1 base from V and 4 bases from J, leaving 10 bases between. This CDR3 comprises 14 residues. Germline V gene lookup returns CDR1 SEHNR and CDR2 FQNEAQ (reference sequence). In nucleotides, the CDR3 is TGTGCCAGCAGCTTAGGGGGGTTGGGCACTGAAGCTTTCTTT. This translates into CASSLGGLGTEAFF.

Many counts were recorded for this clonotype. The chain recombines TRBV10-2 with TRBJ2-6; no reliable D call. This CDR3 has 15 amino acids. Germline V lookup: CDR1 WSHSY, CDR2 SAAADI. V was pared by 4 bases and J by 2 bases, with 9 bases between. The CDR3 sequence is CASSGAGAGANVLTF. Here the CDR3 DNA reads TGCGCCAGCAGTGGGGCAGGCGCTGGGGCCAACGTCCTGACTTTC.

As DNA, the CDR3 is TGTGCCAGCAGCTTGGTAGGCAGGGTCGGACAAGAGACCCAGTACTTC. Translating it yields CASSLVGRVGQETQYF. V usage is TRBV5-4 and J usage is TRBJ2-5; D is perhaps TRBD1 (5 bases). The CDR3 is 16 amino acids. Germline V CDR1 and CDR2: SGHNT, YYREEE (reference sequence). With 0 bases removed from V and 2 bases from J, the gap between germline ends came to 14 bases.

Comments on this clonotype: A read error may explain this, as a much larger clone is one base away. The rearrangement joins TRBV2 to TRBJ1-1; 9 nucleotides agree with TRBD1. Germline CDR1 is SNHLY and CDR2 is FYNNEI. CDR3 length: 14 residues. The CDR3 loop is CASSVDRGNTEALF. Written as DNA, the CDR3 is TGTGCCAGCAGTGTAGACAGGGGGAACACTGAAGCTTTATTT.

In its sample, this clonotype was seen a few times. The chain uses TRBV20-1 and TRBJ2-5, with 12 positions matching TRBD2. The CDR3 has 17 residues. Germline trimming cut 3 bases from V and 1 base from J; bases unmatched to any gene: 9. The germline V gene has CDR1 DFQATT and CDR2 SNEGSKA (reference sequence). Here the CDR3 reads CSASILAGGLLQETQYF. The CDR3 coding sequence is TGCAGTGCTAGTATACTAGCGGGGGGCCTACTCCAAGAGACCCAGTACTTC.

There are many counts of this clonotype. J is TRBJ1-5 and V is TRBV20-1; D may be TRBD1 (5 bases). CDR3 length: 14 amino acids. CDR1 and CDR2 from the germline V gene are DFQATT and SNEGSKA (reference sequence). V was trimmed by 3 bases and J by 5 bases, leaving 14 bases between them. The CDR3 DNA follows: TGCAGTGCTAGTTCTGACAGTTCTTATCAGCCCCAGCATTTT. Protein sequence: CSASSDSSYQPQHF.

The sample holds many counts of this clonotype. The chain joins TRBV7-2 to TRBJ2-7; D is undetermined. This CDR3 comprises 14 residues. The germline V and J ends were trimmed by 1 base and 5 bases, with 12 bases remaining between them. The germline gives CDR1 SGHTA, CDR2 FQGNSA. The CDR3 sequence is CASSLVASSHEQYF. The CDR3 DNA sequence: TGTGCCAGCAGCTTAGTTGCCTCGAGCCACGAGCAGTACTTC.

This clonotype was seen at least ten times. The V and J genes are TRBV7-2 and TRBJ2-3; TRBD2 matches 8 bases. The V and J ends lost 3 bases and 3 bases, in that order; junction bases with no gene match: 5. This CDR3 contains 15 residues. The germline V gene has CDR1 SGHTA and CDR2 FQGNSA. Written as DNA, the CDR3 is TGTGCCAGCAGCTTTGACGGGGGGGATACAGATACGCAGTATTTT. Translated: CASSFDGGDTDTQYF.

This clonotype was found many times. The chain has TRBV29-1 and TRBJ2-7; 9 bases agree with TRBD1. The CDR3 length is 14 residues. Germline trimming cut 0 bases from V and 4 bases from J; bases unmatched to any gene: 4. Germline V gene data show CDR1 as SQVTM and CDR2 as ANQGSEA. The CDR3 sequence: CSVEEGTGHYEQYF. The DNA for the CDR3 is TGCAGCGTTGAAGAAGGGACAGGGCATTACGAGCAGTACTTC.

The rearrangement joins TRBV20-1 to TRBJ2-1, with 7 positions matching TRBD2. V shed 8 bases and J 5 bases; nucleotides not matched to a gene: 6. Germline V CDR1 and CDR2: DFQATT, SNEGSKA (reference sequence). The CDR3 contains 12 residues. The CDR3 sequence is CSPYTSDNEQFF. The CDR3 DNA follows: TGCAGTCCTTACACTAGCGACAATGAGCAGTTCTTC.

This clonotype was counted at least ten times. The V call is TRBV7-2, the J call TRBJ1-2; tentative D call: TRBD1 (5 bases). V gave up 4 bases and J gave up 3 bases, with 21 bases separating them. This CDR3 contains 17 residues. Per the germline V gene, CDR1 is SGHTA and CDR2 is FQGNSA. CDR3 DNA sequence: TGTGCCAGCAGCTCGTCAGGGAATCGGGGCAGGGACTATGGCTACACCTTC. Encoded protein: CASSSSGNRGRDYGYTF.